The 18 T cell receptor beta chains below come from one sample, sequenced in a study of blood T cell repertoires in COVID-19. Assay: immunoSEQ multiplex PCR; the TCRdb copy retains only in-frame clones and omits some. The data contain some 49,000 clones, around 82% of them singletons. Material: peripheral blood. These receptors originate from a woman in her fifties or sixties with acute or convalescent COVID-19.

V is TRBV21-1 and J is TRBJ2-7; TRBD1 is taken as the D call from the table, unchecked against the DNA. TRBV21-1 counts as a pseudogene. This CDR3 comprises 14 residues. The CDR3 nucleotides are TGTGCCAGCAGAACAGGGGCCCCCCCCTACGAGCAGTACTTC. It encodes CASRTGAPPYEQYF.

Here the CDR3 DNA reads TGTGCCAGCGAAAGGGGTTCCCACACTGAAGCTTTCTTT. Translation: CASERGSHTEAFF. The V call is TRBV12-3 or TRBV12-4, the J call TRBJ1-1, with a weak D call TRBD1 (5 bases). Trimming shortened V by 8 bases and J by 3 bases, and 13 bases separated the two germline ends. The CDR3 is 13 amino acids.

The chain links TRBV6-5 to TRBJ1-4; possibly TRBD1 for D (5 bases). The length of the CDR3 is 14 residues. V gave up 1 base and J gave up 8 bases, with 11 bases separating them. From germline, CDR1 is MNHEY and CDR2 SVGAGI. The CDR3: CASSYFGGAEKLFF. Written as DNA, the CDR3 is TGTGCCAGCAGTTACTTCGGTGGGGCCGAAAAACTGTTTTTT.

As to this clone: Different DNA sequences within this sample yield the same CDR3. The CDR3 DNA is TGTGCCAGCAGCGTTGCGGGAGCTGGGTACAATGAGCAGTTCTTC. Its protein product is CASSVAGAGYNEQFF. The chain carries TRBV9 and TRBJ2-1; 7 nucleotides match TRBD2. J was trimmed by 4 bases and V by 2 bases; bases with no gene match: 6. Germline values: CDR1 SGDLS, CDR2 YYNGEE. The CDR3 is 15 residues long.

The J gene is TRBJ2-3, the V gene TRBV9, with 11 bases matching TRBD2. This CDR3 spans 15 amino acids. The V and J ends lost 0 bases and 6 bases, in that order; junction bases with no gene match: 3. From germline, CDR1 is SGDLS and CDR2 YYNGEE. CDR3 in DNA: TGTGCCAGCAGCGTAGGAGCTAGCGGGAGGGATACGCAGTATTTT. This gives the protein CASSVGASGRDTQYF.

This clone is a singleton in its sample. The J gene is TRBJ1-5, the V gene TRBV3-1 (or the pseudogene TRBV3-2); D gene uncertain. The CDR3 totals 13 residues. V was trimmed by 4 bases and J by 7 bases, leaving 11 bases between them. Germline V gene sequence: CDR1 LGHDT, CDR2 YNNKEL (reference sequence). The CDR3 sequence is CASSRGLRQPQHF. The CDR3 coding sequence is TGTGCCAGCAGCCGAGGGCTTAGGCAGCCCCAGCATTTT.

CDR3 in amino acids: CASSPLFSGINEQFF. As DNA, the CDR3 is TGTGCCAGCAGTCCCCTCTTTAGCGGGATCAATGAGCAGTTCTTC. The V call is TRBV6-5, the J call TRBJ2-1; 8 positions match TRBD2. CDR1 is MNHEY and CDR2 is SVGAGI in the germline V gene. The junction had 9 bases not matched to a gene; V was cut back by 5 bases and J by 6 bases. The CDR3 is 15 amino acids.

The chain carries TRBV7-8 and TRBJ1-3; 8 bases are shared with TRBD1. The CDR3 runs 15 residues. Germline loops: CDR1 SGHVS, CDR2 FQNEAQ. Unmatched junction bases numbered 7, after V lost 5 bases and J lost 4 bases. The CDR3 loop is CASSIQGAEGNTIYF. CDR3 in DNA: TGTGCCAGCAGCATTCAGGGGGCGGAAGGAAACACCATATATTTT. Full variable domain (missing parts from reference TRBV7-8 and TRBJ1-3): GAGVSQSPRYKVAKRGQDVALRCDPISGHVSLFWYQQALGQGPEFLTYFQNEAQLDKSGLPSDRFFAERPEGSVSTLKIQRTQQEDSAVYLCASSIQGAEGNTIYFGEGSWLTVV.

The genes are TRBV3-1 (or the pseudogene TRBV3-2) and TRBJ1-1, with 8 bases identical to TRBD1. The CDR3 covers 14 residues. Looked up from germline, CDR1 is LGHDT and CDR2 is YNNKEL (reference sequence). The J segment lost 4 bases and the V segment lost 2 bases, leaving 3 bases of the junction unmatched. The CDR3 DNA reads as TGTGCCAGCAGCCAATTACAGGGGGTCACTGAAGCTTTCTTT. This translates into CASSQLQGVTEAFF.

The genes are TRBV18 and TRBJ1-2; perhaps TRBD1 as D (5 bases). Looked up from germline, CDR1 is KGHSH and CDR2 is LQKENI. V dropped 3 bases and J dropped 4 bases, with 15 bases sitting between them. The CDR3 is 15 residues long. CDR3 DNA sequence: TGTGCCAGCTCACCGGACCCAAACGGGGGCTATGGCTACACCTTC. Translation gives CASSPDPNGGYGYTF.

The gene calls are TRBV5-4 and TRBJ1-1; 9 bases agree with TRBD1. The CDR3 spans 15 residues. The V gene end was trimmed by 4 bases and the J gene end by 1 base; junction bases not matched to a gene: 5. CDR1 and CDR2 from the germline V gene are SGHNT and YYREEE (reference sequence). The CDR3 reads CASSIPGQGNTEAFF. CDR3 DNA sequence: TGTGCCAGCAGCATACCGGGACAGGGGAACACTGAAGCTTTCTTT.

CDR3 sequence (DNA): TGTGCCAGCAGCTCCGGGACTACGGTGAATGAGCAGTTCTTC. Residues: CASSSGTTVNEQFF. The chain joins TRBV5-4 to TRBJ2-1; 7 bases align to TRBD2. The CDR3 consists of 14 residues. V trimming: 3 bases; J trimming: 7 bases; junction bases outside the gene matches: 7. The germline V gene encodes CDR1 SGHNT and CDR2 YYREEE (reference sequence). The complete variable domain, with remaining parts taken from reference TRBV5-4 and TRBJ2-1, reads ETGVTQSPTHLIKTRGQQVTLRCSSQSGHNTVSWYQQALGQGPQFIFQYYREEENGRGNFPPRFSGLQFPNYSSELNVNALELDDSALYLCASSSGTTVNEQFFGPGTRLTVL.

This clone was seen a few times. For the CDR3, the DNA is TGCGCCAGCAGCTTGACTTCCCCCTACGAGCAGTACTTC. It codes for CASSLTSPYEQYF. The rearrangement uses TRBV5-1 and TRBJ2-7; the D is unclear. Germline V gives CDR1 SGHRS, CDR2 YFSETQ. This CDR3 region has 13 residues. Between the trimmed V and J ends, which lost 1 base and 2 bases, there was a span of 7 bases.

The V and J genes are TRBV3-1 (or the pseudogene TRBV3-2) and TRBJ1-2; 9 bases are shared with TRBD1. CDR1 and CDR2 (germline): LGHDT, YNNKEL (reference sequence). V lost 1 base, J lost 6 bases, and 0 bases stayed unmatched. CDR3 length: 13 residues. The CDR3 bases are TGTGCCAGCAGCCAAGGGGACAGGGATGGCTACACCTTC. As protein: CASSQGDRDGYTF.

The V call is TRBV19, the J call TRBJ2-7; D may be TRBD2 (7 bases). Germline V gene sequence: CDR1 LNHDA, CDR2 SQIVND (reference sequence). Trimming left V 8 bases short and J 4 bases short, with 12 bases between. The CDR3 has 12 residues. CDR3: CASRGARYEQYF. The CDR3 DNA follows: TGTGCCAGTCGGGGGGCACGGTACGAGCAGTACTTC.

V and J are TRBV4-2 and TRBJ1-1, with D unclear. This CDR3 region has 13 residues. CDR1 is LGHNA and CDR2 is YNFKEQ in the germline V gene. Trimming pared 5 bases from V and 10 bases from J, leaving 17 bases between. CDR3 region: CASSSNGASGAFF. For the CDR3, the DNA is TGTGCCAGCAGCTCTAACGGAGCCTCGGGAGCTTTCTTT.

The rearrangement links TRBV20-1 to TRBJ1-6, with D perhaps matching TRBD1 (6 bases). Trimming took 6 bases from V and 10 from J, leaving 22 bases between them. This CDR3 contains 15 residues. Germline CDR1 and CDR2: DFQATT and SNEGSKA (reference sequence). CDR3 sequence reads: CSASGGGGRSSPLHF. CDR3 DNA: TGCAGTGCCAGTGGCGGCGGGGGGCGATCCTCACCCCTCCACTTT.

This rearrangement joins TRBV5-4 to TRBJ2-2; the D gene is possibly TRBD1 (5 bases). V lost 0 bases and J 0 bases, leaving 9 bases between the germline ends. This CDR3 is built from 16 residues. Germline loops: CDR1 SGHNT, CDR2 YYREEE (reference sequence). The CDR3 sequence: CASSLGDSTNTGELFF. The CDR3 nucleotides read TGTGCCAGCAGCTTGGGCGACAGTACGAACACCGGGGAGCTGTTTTTT.